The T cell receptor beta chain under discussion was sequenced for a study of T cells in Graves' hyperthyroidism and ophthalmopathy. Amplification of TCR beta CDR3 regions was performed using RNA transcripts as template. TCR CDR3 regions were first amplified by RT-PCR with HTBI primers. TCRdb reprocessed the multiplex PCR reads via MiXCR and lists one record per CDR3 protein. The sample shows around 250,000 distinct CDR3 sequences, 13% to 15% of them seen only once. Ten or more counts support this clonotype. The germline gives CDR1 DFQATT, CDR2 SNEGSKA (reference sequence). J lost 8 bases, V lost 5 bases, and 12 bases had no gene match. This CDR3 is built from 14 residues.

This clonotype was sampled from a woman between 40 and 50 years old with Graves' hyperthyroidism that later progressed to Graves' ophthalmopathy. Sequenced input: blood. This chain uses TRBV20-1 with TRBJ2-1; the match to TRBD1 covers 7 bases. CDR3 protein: CSAGDRELWYEQFF. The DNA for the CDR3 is TGCAGTGCTGGTGACAGGGAGCTTTGGTATGAGCAGTTCTTC.